This T cell receptor beta chain was observed in a study of CD8 T cells in ankylosing spondylitis. General observations from the study: Disease-linked clones were CD8+ and relatively rare in peripheral blood. Matched ankylosing spondylitis synovial fluid reportedly showed significant enrichment of disease-linked clones. Earlier authors reported some of these motif variants in reactive arthritis synovial fluid and blood. A TCR beta motif of fewer than ten highly homologous variants seemed to mark ankylosing spondylitis blood.

There are a few counts of this clonotype. Its antigen is as yet unknown. TCRdb itself ran the 5' RACE reads through MiXCR, one entry per CDR3 protein. The sample holds 750,000 to 850,000 distinct CDR3 sequences, about an eighth seen once. Per germline, CDR1 SGHRS and CDR2 YFSETQ. The J segment lost 0 bases and the V segment lost 4 bases, leaving 7 bases of the junction unmatched. The CDR3 totals 15 residues. The sequence came from a male donor with ankylosing spondylitis. What was sequenced was blood, either unsorted or a sorted T cell fraction (not recorded which). The chain couples TRBV5-1 to TRBJ2-7; 7 nucleotides line up with TRBD1. This CDR3 reads CASSGTERASYEQYF. The CDR3 bases are TGCGCCAGCAGCGGGACAGAACGGGCCTCCTACGAGCAGTACTTC.